What follows is one TCR beta chain and its context. Its specificity is not known. These data are taken from a study of T-cell reconstitution after alpha-beta-depleted transplantation in children. Study findings and constraints: Expanded graft clones, several hundred of them, were reportedly the source of alpha-beta T cells about two months after transplant. The origin of high day-60 TCRbeta diversity in some patients lay in surviving recipient T cells and thymic progenitors. One year post-transplant, T-cell counts and diversity were largely derived from T cells produced anew.

Researchers prepared the TCRbeta library using unique molecular identifiers, the study reports. MiXCR was run by TCRdb on the PCR reads, yielding one entry per CDR3 protein. The profile shows 250,000 to 300,000 distinct CDR3 sequences, over 9% of them singletons. This TCR was sampled from a boy younger than two with acute myeloid leukemia, due to receive a stem cell transplant. This specimen consisted of PBMCs, obtained before TCRalphabeta/CD19-depleted stem cell transplant.

The CDR3, as DNA: TGTGCCAGCAGTTACCAGGGGGTCCCGACGTACCAAGAGACCCAGTACTTC. Translating it yields CASSYQGVPTYQETQYF. The chain is built from TRBV6-5 and TRBJ2-5, with TRBD1 matching 7 bases. The CDR3 has 17 amino acids. CDR1 MNHEY and CDR2 SVGAGI come from the germline V gene. The trim removed 2 bases at V and 0 bases at J, leaving 9 bases unmatched.